The next 3 T cell receptor beta chains were all read from a single sample in a study of blood T cell repertoires in COVID-19. Produced via immunoSEQ multiplex PCR; TCRdb's table is partial and in-frame only. The sample contains over 200,000 clones, 87% of which appear only once. The sample taken for sequencing was peripheral blood. The receptors come from a young woman who had recovered from COVID-19.

The rearrangement links TRBV5-6 to TRBJ2-3, with D perhaps matching TRBD2 (5 bases). V lost 4 bases to trimming and J lost 5 bases, with 8 bases between them. Germline CDR1 reads SGHDT; CDR2 reads YYEEEE. CDR3 length: 12 amino acids. The CDR3 nucleotides are TGTGCCAGCAGCCCGGGGAGAGATACGCAGTATTTT. It is translated as CASSPGRDTQYF.

In the case of this clone: One junction end disagrees with the germline gene, perhaps due to a read error. CDR3 amino acids: CASSFDSIF. For the CDR3, the DNA is TGTGCCAGCAGCTTTGACAGTATTTTT. V gene TRBV12-3 or TRBV12-4 combines with J gene TRBJ1-3; D possibly corresponds to TRBD1 (5 bases). This CDR3 has 9 amino acids.

The J gene is TRBJ2-7, the V gene TRBV4-3, with a tentative D call TRBD2 (5 bases). CDR3 length equals 14 residues. The V and J ends lost 4 bases and 2 bases respectively, with 12 bases between them. The V gene's germline CDR1 is LGHNA and CDR2 YSLEER. As DNA, the CDR3 is TGCGCCAGCAGCCCCAGAGCGGAGGCCTACGAGCAGTACTTC. It is translated as CASSPRAEAYEQYF.